This TCR beta chain was identified in a study of shared clonotypes between healthy human individuals. This clone was counted once. Germline CDR1 LNHDA, CDR2 SQIVND (reference sequence). The CDR3 consists of 14 residues. The V gene lost 5 bases and the J gene lost 5 bases, with 15 bases spanning the gap. A deep-level run was used for the assay. Produced via immunoSEQ multiplex PCR; TCRdb's table is partial and in-frame only. The sample gives under 2,500,000 clones, 90% to 97% of which show up once; more than 0.1% is in the top ten. The rearrangement uses TRBV19 and TRBJ1-2, with D hard to call. The receptor's source is a man aged 18 to 29 in good health. Sequenced material: naive CD4+ T cells sorted from blood. This sample's subset: CD45RA+ positively selected. In nucleotides, the CDR3 is TGTGCCAGTAGTGAATTCGGGAGCCCGTATGGCTACACCTTC. Its translation is CASSEFGSPYGYTF.